The present T cell receptor (beta chain) was sequenced within a study of T cell repertoires in cytomegalovirus infection. At the level of the study: Shared public TCR beta signatures pointed to both CMV infection and a matching HLA type.

One entry per CDR3 protein results from TCRdb running MiXCR on the reads. The repertoire has roughly 760,000 distinct CDR3 sequences, 35% to 45% of them found once; the top ten carry 2.5% to 3.5%. Study-wide points: Cumulative public TCR beta family frequency identified CMV carriers with the relevant HLA.

Notes on this clonotype: Its antigen is still unknown.

The length of the CDR3 is 14 residues. The germline gives CDR1 SGHNT, CDR2 YYREEE (reference sequence). V was pared by 3 bases and J by 4 bases, with 13 bases between. This clonotype originated in a human donor in good health (CMV status not recorded). Some clones in this sample may be carry-over from other donors' samples. The gene calls are TRBV5-4 and TRBJ1-2; D possibly corresponds to TRBD1 (5 bases). Material for sequencing was PBMCs. CDR3 coding DNA: TGTGCCAGCAGCTCGAAGGGGTCAAGCTATGGCTACACCTTC. It translates to CASSSKGSSYGYTF.